The rows below give T cell receptor beta chains drawn from one sample of a study of blood T cell repertoires in COVID-19. Profiled with immunoSEQ multiplex PCR; TCRdb holds only in-frame clones, not every one. The table includes some 360,000 clones, approximately 90% detected once. Sequenced input: peripheral blood. Receptors were obtained from a woman aged 55-75 years with COVID-19, enrolled during active disease. CDR3s include the opening cysteine and the closing phenylalanine or tryptophan. D genes are given only for firm matches.

v_gene,d_gene,j_gene,CDR3nt,CDR3aa
TRBV27,.,TRBJ2-7,TGTGCCAGCAGGGGGGGTTACGAGCAGTACTTC,CASRGGYEQYF
TRBV6-5,TRBD1,TRBJ2-6,TGTGCCAGCAGTTACAGGGGGCCTACCAACGTCCTGACTTTC,CASSYRGPTNVLTF
TRBV6-5,TRBD1,TRBJ1-2,TGTGCCAGCAGGGGGGGGACAGGGTATGGCTACACCTTC,CASRGGTGYGYTF
TRBV15,.,TRBJ2-7,TGTGCCACCAGCAGAGATTTTCAGGGTATCGAGCAGTACTTC,CATSRDFQGIEQYF
TRBV5-1,.,TRBJ1-2,TGCGCCAGCAGCCCCAATGGGGGACTCTATGGCTACACCTTC,CASSPNGGLYGYTF
TRBV3-1/TRBV3-2,TRBD1,TRBJ2-1,TGTGCCAGCAGCCCCGGGACAGGGGAAAATAATGAGCAGTTCTTC,CASSPGTGENNEQFF
TRBV28,.,TRBJ1-3,TGTGCCAGCAGTTTCGTCGACAGGGGAAACACCATATATTTT,CASSFVDRGNTIYF
TRBV5-1,.,TRBJ1-4,TGCGCCAGCAGCCCGACGATGGGGGGTGGAGAAAAACTGTTTTTT,CASSPTMGGGEKLFF
TRBV25-1,.,TRBJ1-2,TGTGCCAGCAGCAGCGGCAGCCTCTATGGCTACACCTTC,CASSSGSLYGYTF
TRBV4-1,TRBD2,TRBJ2-1,TGCGCCAGCAGCCAAGATTTTAGCGGGGGGGCGGATGAGCAGTTCTTC,CASSQDFSGGADEQFF
TRBV4-2,.,TRBJ2-7,TGTGCCAGCAGCCAAGACTTACAGGGTCGCGAGCAGTACTTC,CASSQDLQGREQYF
TRBV18,.,TRBJ2-5,TGTGCCAGCTCACTCACAACAGGACCCTCCGGGACCCAGTACTTC,CASSLTTGPSGTQYF
TRBV3-1/TRBV3-2,.,TRBJ2-7,TGTGCCAGCAGCCAGACCCTACACAGTAATCCCTACGAGCAGTACTTC,CASSQTLHSNPYEQYF
TRBV7-6,.,TRBJ1-3,TGTGCCAGCAGCCAAGCGGGACAAGTCCCGGGAAACACCATATATTTT,CASSQAGQVPGNTIYF
TRBV10-3,.,TRBJ2-3,TGTGCCATCAGTGTGGGCAGCACAGATACGCAGTATTTT,CAISVGSTDTQYF
TRBV19,.,TRBJ1-1,TGTGCCAGTAGCCCCCCCGGCAGGTTAAAGAACACTGAAGCTTTCTTT,CASSPPGRLKNTEAFF
TRBV5-1,TRBD1,TRBJ1-1,TGCGCCAGCAGCTTGGACAGGGGGGGCACTGAAGCTTTCTTT,CASSLDRGGTEAFF
TRBV3-1/TRBV3-2,.,TRBJ2-5,TGTGCCAGCAGCCCCATGGCCGGGGGAGAGACCCAGTACTTC,CASSPMAGGETQYF
TRBV6-5,.,TRBJ1-4,TGTGCCAGCAGTTACTCGAGGGGGACGAATGAAAAACTGTTTTTT,CASSYSRGTNEKLFF
TRBV6-5,TRBD1,TRBJ1-1,TGTGCCAGCAGTTACTCGGAGGGGGCTTATGAAGCTTTCTTT,CASSYSEGAYEAFF
TRBV24-1,TRBD1,TRBJ2-5,TGTGCCACCAGTGATACCCGGACAGGGGGTAAAATGGAGACCCAGTACTTC,CATSDTRTGGKMETQYF
TRBV6-5,TRBD1,TRBJ2-7,TGTGCCAGCAGTCTAGGACAGGGTTCAACTTCCGAGCAGTACTTC,CASSLGQGSTSEQYF
TRBV6-5,.,TRBJ1-1,TGTGCCAGCAGTTCGCGGCCGAATTCTGAAGCTTTCTTT,CASSSRPNSEAFF
TRBV14,.,TRBJ2-1,TGTGCCAGCAGCCTCTTACAGTTTGAGCAGTTCTTC,CASSLLQFEQFF
TRBV19,.,TRBJ2-3,TGTGCCAGCCGCGCCGGGGGCACAGATACGCAGTATTTT,CASRAGGTDTQYF
TRBV5-4,.,TRBJ2-5,TGTGCCAGCAGCGTTCAATTGAGGGAGACCCAGTACTTC,CASSVQLRETQYF
TRBV19,.,TRBJ1-2,TGTGCCAGTAGAGCGCCGGGGGATGGCTACACCTTC,CASRAPGDGYTF
TRBV6-1,.,TRBJ1-1,TGTGCCAGCAGTGAAGCTCGGGGGACTGAAGCTTTCTTT,CASSEARGTEAFF
TRBV28,TRBD1,TRBJ1-2,TGTGCCATCTGGGGGGACAGGGACTATGGCTACACCTTC,CAIWGDRDYGYTF